A selection of T cell receptor beta chains follows, all from one sample in a study of cytomegalovirus exposure and HLA in healthy donors. The table came from immunoSEQ multiplex PCR; TCRdb's copy has only in-frame clones and leaves some out. Altogether hundreds of thousands of clones are present, 82% being singletons, with the ten largest covering around 6%. Specimen: PBMCs. These receptor sequences come from a man between 35 and 55 years old in good health and CMV-seropositive. Both conserved end residues are part of each CDR3. A D gene is named only where the DNA matches it firmly. Rows give clone size only sometimes, using once, few, many, or a class for an expanded clone.

>-|TRBV9|-|TRBJ1-1
CASSVLESYTEAFF
TGTGCCAGCAGCGTACTAGAGAGTTACACTGAAGCTTTCTTT
>-|TRBV27|-|TRBJ1-4
CASSFRGGRVLNEKLFF
TGTGCCAGCAGTTTTAGGGGAGGACGGGTCCTTAATGAAAAACTGTTTTTT
>-|TRBV5-1|-|TRBJ1-1
CASSLGQVLNTEAFF
TGCGCCAGCAGCTTGGGGCAGGTCCTGAACACTGAAGCTTTCTTT
>once|TRBV7-9|-|TRBJ2-1
CSSSLTGSSYNEQFF
TGTTCCAGCAGCTTAACCGGGAGCTCCTACAATGAGCAGTTCTTC
>-|TRBV9|TRBD1|TRBJ2-5
CASSAFGTAQETQYF
TGTGCCAGCAGCGCCTTTGGGACAGCACAAGAGACCCAGTACTTC
>once|TRBV9|-|TRBJ1-5
CASGGGDQPQHF
TGTGCCAGCGGCGGAGGCGATCAGCCCCAGCATTTT
>once|TRBV29-1|TRBD1|TRBJ2-2
CSVQGANTGELFF
TGCAGCGTACAGGGGGCGAACACCGGGGAGCTGTTTTTT
>-|TRBV19|TRBD2|TRBJ2-3
CASSPGLAGVYTDTQYF
TGTGCCAGTAGCCCGGGACTAGCGGGAGTGTACACAGATACGCAGTATTTT
>-|TRBV27|-|TRBJ1-5
CASSPGRTAAHQPQHF
TGTGCCAGCAGTCCAGGAAGGACAGCGGCGCATCAGCCCCAGCATTTT
>-|TRBV27|-|TRBJ2-7
CASQPGGRLNYEQYF
TGTGCCAGCCAGCCCGGGGGGCGGCTGAACTACGAGCAGTACTTC
>once|TRBV7-9|-|TRBJ2-1
CASSLGPYRDSYNNEQFF
TGTGCCAGCAGCTTAGGCCCATACCGGGACTCGTACAACAATGAGCAGTTCTTC
>-|TRBV6-4|TRBD1|TRBJ2-1
CASSTGTGGVLGYNEQFF
TGTGCCAGCAGCACCGGGACAGGGGGCGTTTTGGGTTACAATGAGCAGTTCTTC
>-|TRBV9|TRBD1|TRBJ1-1
CASSGRTGAMNTEAFF
TGTGCCAGCAGCGGACGGACAGGGGCCATGAACACTGAAGCTTTCTTT
>-|TRBV6-5|-|TRBJ1-2
CASSYSALNYGYTF
TGTGCCAGCAGTTACAGCGCTCTCAACTATGGCTACACCTTC
>-|TRBV7-9|-|TRBJ1-2
CASSLAGRGRRGYTF
TGTGCCAGCAGCTTAGCAGGGAGGGGCAGACGTGGCTACACCTTC
>-|TRBV27|-|TRBJ1-2
CASRGGRLMGYTF
TGTGCCAGCAGAGGAGGGAGATTAATGGGCTACACCTTC
>-|TRBV9|TRBD2|TRBJ2-7
CASSVEAGGPSPYEQYF
TGTGCCAGCAGCGTAGAGGCGGGAGGGCCTTCTCCCTACGAGCAGTACTTC
>-|TRBV5-6|-|TRBJ1-4
CASSILGGANEKLFF
TGTGCCAGCAGCATCCTAGGGGGAGCTAATGAAAAACTGTTTTTT
>-|TRBV9|TRBD1|TRBJ1-1
CASSIGQGMNTEAFF
TGTGCCAGCAGCATCGGACAGGGGATGAACACTGAAGCTTTCTTT
>-|TRBV27|-|TRBJ2-7
CASSLSFGWEQYF
TGTGCCAGCAGTTTATCTTTTGGCTGGGAGCAGTACTTC
>-|TRBV7-9|-|TRBJ2-3
CASSLVNTDTQYF
TGTGCCAGCAGCTTAGTAAACACAGATACGCAGTATTTT
>-|TRBV7-2|-|TRBJ1-1
CASSSQGNIMNTEAFF
TGTGCCAGCAGCTCCCAGGGGAACATCATGAACACTGAAGCTTTCTTT
>once|TRBV5-1|TRBD1|TRBJ1-5
CASSLGQGDQPQHF
TGCGCCAGCAGCTTGGGACAGGGGGATCAGCCCCAGCATTTT
>-|TRBV19|TRBD1|TRBJ1-4
CASSIQGVQLFF
TGTGCCAGTAGTATTCAGGGGGTGCAACTGTTTTTT
>-|TRBV11-2|-|TRBJ2-3
CASTNRRGGKTDTQYF
TGTGCCAGCACTAACCGTAGGGGGGGCAAGACAGATACGCAGTATTTT
>-|TRBV15|-|TRBJ2-1
CATSRERGPVYNEQFF
TGTGCCACCAGCAGAGAGAGAGGGCCAGTTTACAATGAGCAGTTCTTC
>few|TRBV19|TRBD1|TRBJ1-1
CASSIATGANTEAFF
TGTGCCAGTAGTATCGCCACAGGGGCCAACACTGAAGCTTTCTTT
>-|TRBV10-2|TRBD2|TRBJ2-7
CASSDPGLAEQYEQYF
TGCGCCAGCAGTGACCCGGGACTAGCGGAGCAATACGAGCAGTACTTC